One TCR beta chain is described in this entry. The antigen remains unidentified. The data were taken from a study of Ad26.COV2.S vaccination and SARS-CoV-2 variants. About the research overall: Trial arm assignment for the donor was COV1001 Ad26.COV2.S. Once, or twice with 56 days between doses, Ad26.COV2.S was given intramuscularly.

Germline assignment: CDR1 MNHNY and CDR2 SVGAGI (reference sequence). This CDR3 region has 14 residues. Trimming took off 6 bases at V and 2 bases at J, with 14 bases between the two ends. TCRdb keeps only in-frame clones here, not all; method: immunoSEQ multiplex PCR. The data show some 390,000 clones, about nine tenths seen once. The sample's treatment: roughly 20 received Ad26.COV2.S at low or high dose, single or two shots; about 5 received placebo; per-sample allocation not given. At day 63 after the first vaccine or placebo injection, samples were drawn. It was Wuhan-strain SARS-CoV-2 spike that the Ad26 vaccine vector expressed. General study results and limits: The study found higher spike-specific TCR breadth in vaccine than placebo recipients.

This chain uses TRBV6-6 with TRBJ2-7; maybe TRBD2 (6 bases). The receptor was isolated from a person aged 18-65 years who received the Ad26.COV2.S COVID-19 vaccine or a placebo. Sequenced here: peripheral blood, sampled in a trial of Ad26.COV2.S vaccine versus placebo. CDR3: CASRTRVETYEQYF. As DNA, the CDR3 is TGTGCCAGCAGGACTAGGGTAGAAACCTACGAGCAGTACTTC.